This T cell receptor beta chain was identified in a study of beta chain features in type 1 diabetes. The V segment lost 2 bases and the J segment 4 bases; nucleotides outside the gene matches: 4. The length of the CDR3 is 15 residues. Germline CDR1 reads SGHVS; CDR2 reads FQNEAQ. The study, taken as a whole, reports: Among all four CD4+ subsets, Type 1 diabetes patients had TCRB CDR3s that were moderately but significantly shorter.

cDNA synthesis used the whole RNA isolate, giving expressed TCRB sequences. TCRdb's table, derived via immunoSEQ multiplex PCR, lists solely in-frame clones and lacks some. The sample comprises 13,000 to 15,000 clones, approximately 68% of which are singletons, and around 0.57% rests with the top ten. This clone was picked up a small number of times. Its antigen is as yet unknown. The receptor comes from a woman aged 18-29 years with type 1 diabetes. The sequenced sample consisted of stem cell memory CD4+ T cells from blood. J is TRBJ1-4 and V is TRBV7-8; 7 bases map to TRBD1. The CDR3: CASSLTTGINEKLFF. Here the CDR3 DNA reads TGTGCCAGCAGCTTAACGACAGGGATTAATGAAAAACTGTTTTTT. Using reference TRBV7-8 and TRBJ1-4 for the parts outside the CDR3, the full variable domain is GAGVSQSPRYKVAKRGQDVALRCDPISGHVSLFWYQQALGQGPEFLTYFQNEAQLDKSGLPSDRFFAERPEGSVSTLKIQRTQQEDSAVYLCASSLTTGINEKLFFGSGTQLSVL.